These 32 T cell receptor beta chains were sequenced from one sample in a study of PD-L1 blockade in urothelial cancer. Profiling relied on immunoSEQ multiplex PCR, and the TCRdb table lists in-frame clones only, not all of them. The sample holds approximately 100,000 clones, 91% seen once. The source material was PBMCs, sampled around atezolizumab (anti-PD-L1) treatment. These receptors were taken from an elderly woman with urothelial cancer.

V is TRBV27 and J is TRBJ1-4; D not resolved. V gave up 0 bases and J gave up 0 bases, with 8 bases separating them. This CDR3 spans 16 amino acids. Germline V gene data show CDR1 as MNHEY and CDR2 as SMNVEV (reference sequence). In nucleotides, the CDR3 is TGTGCCAGCAGTTTATCTTGGGCAGCAACTAATGAAAAACTGTTTTTT. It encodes CASSLSWAATNEKLFF.

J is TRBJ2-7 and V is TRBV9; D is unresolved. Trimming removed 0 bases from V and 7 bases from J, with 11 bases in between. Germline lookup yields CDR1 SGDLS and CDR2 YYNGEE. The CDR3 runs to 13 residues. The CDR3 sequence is CASSVGTQREQYF. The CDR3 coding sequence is TGTGCCAGCAGCGTAGGAACCCAACGGGAGCAGTACTTC.

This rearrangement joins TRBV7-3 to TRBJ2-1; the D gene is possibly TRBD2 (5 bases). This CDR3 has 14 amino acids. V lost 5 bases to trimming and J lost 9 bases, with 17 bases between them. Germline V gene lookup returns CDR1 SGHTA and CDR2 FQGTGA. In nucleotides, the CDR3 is TGTGCCAGCAGCCTCGACCAGTCTGAGGGTGAGCAGTTCTTC. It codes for CASSLDQSEGEQFF.

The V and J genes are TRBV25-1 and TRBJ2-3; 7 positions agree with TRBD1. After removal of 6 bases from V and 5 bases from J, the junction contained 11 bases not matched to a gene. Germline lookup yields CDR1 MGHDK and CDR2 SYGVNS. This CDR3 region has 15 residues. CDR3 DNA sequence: TGTGCCAGCAGAAACAGGGGTAACCCCTTAGATACGCAGTATTTT. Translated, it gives CASRNRGNPLDTQYF.

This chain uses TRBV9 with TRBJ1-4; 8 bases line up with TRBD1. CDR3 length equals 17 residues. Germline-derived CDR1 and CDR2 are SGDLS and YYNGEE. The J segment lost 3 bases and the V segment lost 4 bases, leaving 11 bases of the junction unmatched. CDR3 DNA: TGTGCCAGCAGCAAGGGGCAGGGGGCGTGGGCTAATGAAAAACTGTTTTTT. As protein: CASSKGQGAWANEKLFF.

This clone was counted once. The CDR3 spells CATRGTPIPNEQFF. As DNA, the CDR3 is TGTGCCACCCGAGGGACACCCATACCCAATGAGCAGTTCTTC. J is TRBJ2-1 and V is TRBV2; a possible D gene is TRBD1 (6 bases). Trimming left V 10 bases short and J 6 bases short, with 19 bases between. The germline V gene has CDR1 SNHLY and CDR2 FYNNEI. This CDR3 contains 14 residues.

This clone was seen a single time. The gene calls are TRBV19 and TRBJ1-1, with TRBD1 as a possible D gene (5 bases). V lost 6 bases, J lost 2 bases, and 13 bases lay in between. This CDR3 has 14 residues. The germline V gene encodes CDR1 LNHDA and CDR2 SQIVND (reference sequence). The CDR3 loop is CASRWGSVNTEAFF. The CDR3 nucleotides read TGTGCCAGTAGGTGGGGCAGCGTTAACACTGAAGCTTTCTTT.

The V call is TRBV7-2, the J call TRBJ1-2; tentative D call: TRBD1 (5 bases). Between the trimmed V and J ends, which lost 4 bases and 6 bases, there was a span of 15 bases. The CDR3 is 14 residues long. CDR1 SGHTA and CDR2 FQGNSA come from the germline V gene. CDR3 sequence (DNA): TGTGCCAGCAGCTCCGGGGGTTTAAGTAATGGCTACACCTTC. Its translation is CASSSGGLSNGYTF.

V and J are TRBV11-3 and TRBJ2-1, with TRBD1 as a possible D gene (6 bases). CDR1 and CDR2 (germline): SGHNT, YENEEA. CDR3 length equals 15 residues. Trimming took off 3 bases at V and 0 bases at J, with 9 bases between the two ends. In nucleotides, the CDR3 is TGTGCCAGCAGCTTGACAGGAAGCTCCTACAATGAGCAGTTCTTC. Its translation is CASSLTGSSYNEQFF.

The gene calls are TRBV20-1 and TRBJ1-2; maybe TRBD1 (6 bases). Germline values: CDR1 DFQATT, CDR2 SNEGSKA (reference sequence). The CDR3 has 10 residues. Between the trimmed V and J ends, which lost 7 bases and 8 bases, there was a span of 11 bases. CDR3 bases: TGCAGTGGATACAGGGACGGCTACACCTTC. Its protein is CSGYRDGYTF.

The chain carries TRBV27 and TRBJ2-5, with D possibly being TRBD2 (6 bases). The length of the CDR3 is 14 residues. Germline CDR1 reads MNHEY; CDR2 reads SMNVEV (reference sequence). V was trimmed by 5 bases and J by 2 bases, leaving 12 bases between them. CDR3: CASSLKGTQETQYF. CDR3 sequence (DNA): TGTGCCAGCAGTCTCAAGGGGACTCAAGAGACCCAGTACTTC.

Here the CDR3 reads CATSSSLAAYTASYNEQFF. CDR3 DNA: TGTGCCACCAGCAGTAGTCTAGCGGCTTACACGGCCTCCTACAATGAGCAGTTCTTC. J is TRBJ2-1 and V is TRBV15, with TRBD2 identical over 7 bases. With 3 bases clipped from V and 0 bases from J, the junction kept 14 bases outside the gene matches. From germline, CDR1 is LNHNV and CDR2 YYDKDF (reference sequence). This CDR3 has 19 amino acids.

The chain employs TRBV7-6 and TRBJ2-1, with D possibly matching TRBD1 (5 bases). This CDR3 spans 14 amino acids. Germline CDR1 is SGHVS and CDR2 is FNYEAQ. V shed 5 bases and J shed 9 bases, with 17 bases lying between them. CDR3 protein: CASSPQGKRGEQFF. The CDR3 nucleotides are TGTGCCAGCAGCCCGCAGGGTAAAAGGGGTGAGCAGTTCTTC.

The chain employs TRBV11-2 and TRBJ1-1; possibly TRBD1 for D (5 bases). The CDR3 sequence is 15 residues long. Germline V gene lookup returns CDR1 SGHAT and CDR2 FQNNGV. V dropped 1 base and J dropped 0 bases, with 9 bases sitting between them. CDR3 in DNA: TGTGCCAGCAGCTTAGGGACACACATGAACACTGAAGCTTTCTTT. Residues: CASSLGTHMNTEAFF.

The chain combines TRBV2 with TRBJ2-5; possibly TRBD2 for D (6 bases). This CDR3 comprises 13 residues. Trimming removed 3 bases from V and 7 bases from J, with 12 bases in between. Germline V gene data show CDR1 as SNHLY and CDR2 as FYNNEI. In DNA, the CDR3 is TGTGCCAGCAGTGACGGGAGTGGGGTGACCCAGTACTTC. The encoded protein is CASSDGSGVTQYF.

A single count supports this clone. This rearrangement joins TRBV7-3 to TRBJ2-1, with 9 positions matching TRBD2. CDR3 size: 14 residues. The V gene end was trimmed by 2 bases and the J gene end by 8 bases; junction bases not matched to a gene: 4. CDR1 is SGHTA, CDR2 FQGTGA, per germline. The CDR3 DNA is TGTGCCAGCAGCTTAGCGGGAGGGCCCGATGAGCAGTTCTTC. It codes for CASSLAGGPDEQFF. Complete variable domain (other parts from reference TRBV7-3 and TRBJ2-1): GAGVSQTPSNKVTEKGKYVELRCDPISGHTALYWYRQSLGQGPEFLIYFQGTGAADDSGLPNDRFFAVRPEGSVSTLKIQRTERGDSAVYLCASSLAGGPDEQFFGPGTRLTVL.

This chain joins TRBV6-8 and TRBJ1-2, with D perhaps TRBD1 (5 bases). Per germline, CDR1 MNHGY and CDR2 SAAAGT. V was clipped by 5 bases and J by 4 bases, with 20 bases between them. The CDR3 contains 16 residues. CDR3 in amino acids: CASSQPDVRASYGYTF. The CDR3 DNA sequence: TGTGCCAGCAGTCAACCCGACGTCAGGGCCTCCTATGGCTACACCTTC.

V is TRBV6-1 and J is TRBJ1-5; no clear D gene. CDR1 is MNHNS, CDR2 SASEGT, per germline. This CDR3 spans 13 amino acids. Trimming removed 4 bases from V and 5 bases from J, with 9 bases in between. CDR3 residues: CASSAGGYQPQHF. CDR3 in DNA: TGTGCCAGCAGTGCTGGCGGGTATCAGCCCCAGCATTTT.

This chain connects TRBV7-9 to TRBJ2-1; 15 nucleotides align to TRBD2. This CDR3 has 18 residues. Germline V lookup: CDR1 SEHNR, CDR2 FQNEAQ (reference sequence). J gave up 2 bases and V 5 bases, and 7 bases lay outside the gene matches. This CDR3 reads CASSTGLAGGTPYNEQFF. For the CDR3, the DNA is TGTGCCAGCAGCACGGGACTAGCGGGAGGTACGCCCTACAATGAGCAGTTCTTC.

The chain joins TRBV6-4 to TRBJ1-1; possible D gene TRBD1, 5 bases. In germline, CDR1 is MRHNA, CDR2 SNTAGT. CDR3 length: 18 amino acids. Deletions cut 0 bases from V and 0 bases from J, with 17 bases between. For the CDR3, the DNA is TGTGCCAGCAGTGACTCGGAAGGACAAAGTAGCATGAACACTGAAGCTTTCTTT. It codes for CASSDSEGQSSMNTEAFF.

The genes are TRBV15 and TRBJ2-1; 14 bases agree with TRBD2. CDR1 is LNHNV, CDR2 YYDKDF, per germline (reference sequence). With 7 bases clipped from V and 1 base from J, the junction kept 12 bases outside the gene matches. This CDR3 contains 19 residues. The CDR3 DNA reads TGTGCCACCACCCCGGGACTAGCGGGAGCGGGGGGTTCCTACAATGAGCAGTTCTTC. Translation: CATTPGLAGAGGSYNEQFF. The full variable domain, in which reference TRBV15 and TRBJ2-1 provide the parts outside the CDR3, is DAMVIQNPRYQVTQFGKPVTLSCSQTLNHNVMYWYQQKSSQAPKLLFHYYDKDFNNEADTPDNFQSRRPNTSFCFLDIRSPGLGDTAMYLCATTPGLAGAGGSYNEQFFGPGTRLTVL.

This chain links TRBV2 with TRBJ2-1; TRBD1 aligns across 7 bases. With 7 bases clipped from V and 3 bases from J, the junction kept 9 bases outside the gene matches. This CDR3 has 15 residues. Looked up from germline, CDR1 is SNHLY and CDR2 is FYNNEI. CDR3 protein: CASNGQTGSYNEQFF. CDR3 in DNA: TGTGCCAGCAACGGGCAGACAGGGAGCTACAATGAGCAGTTCTTC. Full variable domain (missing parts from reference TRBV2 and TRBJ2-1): EPEVTQTPSHQVTQMGQEVILRCVPISNHLYFYWYRQILGQKVEFLVSFYNNEISEKSEIFDDQFSVERPDGSNFTLKIRSTKLEDSAMYFCASNGQTGSYNEQFFGPGTRLTVL.

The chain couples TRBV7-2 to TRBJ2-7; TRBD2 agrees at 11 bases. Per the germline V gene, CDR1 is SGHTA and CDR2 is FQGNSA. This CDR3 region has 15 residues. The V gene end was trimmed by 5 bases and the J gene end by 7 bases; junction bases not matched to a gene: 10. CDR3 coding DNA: TGTGCCAGCAGCCGATCTAGCGGGAGGTTGGAAGAGCAGTACTTC. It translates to CASSRSSGRLEEQYF.

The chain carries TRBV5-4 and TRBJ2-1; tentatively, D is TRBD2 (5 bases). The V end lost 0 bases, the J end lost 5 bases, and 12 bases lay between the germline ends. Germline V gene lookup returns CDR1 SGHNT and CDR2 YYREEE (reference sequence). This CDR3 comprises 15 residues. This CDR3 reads CASSLEDSVHNEQFF. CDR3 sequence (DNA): TGTGCCAGCAGCTTGGAGGATAGCGTCCACAATGAGCAGTTCTTC. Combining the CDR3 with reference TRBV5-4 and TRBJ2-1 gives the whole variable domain ETGVTQSPTHLIKTRGQQVTLRCSSQSGHNTVSWYQQALGQGPQFIFQYYREEENGRGNFPPRFSGLQFPNYSSELNVNALELDDSALYLCASSLEDSVHNEQFFGPGTRLTVL.

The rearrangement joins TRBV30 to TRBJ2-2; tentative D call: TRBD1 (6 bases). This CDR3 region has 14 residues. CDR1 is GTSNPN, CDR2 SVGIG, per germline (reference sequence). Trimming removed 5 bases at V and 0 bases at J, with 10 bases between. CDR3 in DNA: TGTGCCTGGGCGACAGGTCCGAACACCGGGGAGCTGTTTTTT. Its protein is CAWATGPNTGELFF. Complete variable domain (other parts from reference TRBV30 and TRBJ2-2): SQTIHQWPATLVQPVGSPLSLECTVEGTSNPNLYWYRQAAGRGLQLLFYSVGIGQISSEVPQNLSASRPQDRQFILSSKKLLLSDSGFYLCAWATGPNTGELFFGEGSRLTVL.

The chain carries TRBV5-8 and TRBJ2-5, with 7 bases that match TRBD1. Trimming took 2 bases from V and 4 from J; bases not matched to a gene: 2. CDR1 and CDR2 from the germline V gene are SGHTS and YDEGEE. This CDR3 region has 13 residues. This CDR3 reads CASSFTGVETQYF. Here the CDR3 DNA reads TGTGCCAGCAGCTTTACAGGGGTAGAGACCCAGTACTTC.

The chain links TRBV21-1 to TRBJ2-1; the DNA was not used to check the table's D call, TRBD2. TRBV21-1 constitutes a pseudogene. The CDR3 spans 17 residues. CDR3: CASSKPESLAAYNEQFF. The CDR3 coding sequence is TGTGCCAGCAGCAAACCCGAATCACTAGCGGCCTACAATGAGCAGTTCTTC.

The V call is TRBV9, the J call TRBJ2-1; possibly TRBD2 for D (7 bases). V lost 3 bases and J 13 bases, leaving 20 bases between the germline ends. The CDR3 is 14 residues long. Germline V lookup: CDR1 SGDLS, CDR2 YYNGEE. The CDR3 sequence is CASSARGGGGTQFF. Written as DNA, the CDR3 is TGTGCCAGCAGCGCCCGGGGTGGGGGGGGGACACAGTTCTTC.

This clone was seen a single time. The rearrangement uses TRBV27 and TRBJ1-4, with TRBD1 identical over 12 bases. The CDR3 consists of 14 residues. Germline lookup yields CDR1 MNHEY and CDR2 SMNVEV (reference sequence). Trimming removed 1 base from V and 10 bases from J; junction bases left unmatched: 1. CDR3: CASSLLGQGAKLFF. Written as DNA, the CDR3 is TGTGCCAGCAGTTTATTGGGACAGGGGGCAAAACTGTTTTTT.

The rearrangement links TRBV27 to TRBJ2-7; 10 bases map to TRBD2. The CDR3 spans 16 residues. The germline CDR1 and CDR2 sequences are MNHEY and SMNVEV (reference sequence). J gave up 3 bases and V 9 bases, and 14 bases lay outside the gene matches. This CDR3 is CASRPGTSGTDYEQYF. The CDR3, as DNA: TGTGCCAGTAGACCTGGAACTAGCGGGACAGACTACGAGCAGTACTTC.

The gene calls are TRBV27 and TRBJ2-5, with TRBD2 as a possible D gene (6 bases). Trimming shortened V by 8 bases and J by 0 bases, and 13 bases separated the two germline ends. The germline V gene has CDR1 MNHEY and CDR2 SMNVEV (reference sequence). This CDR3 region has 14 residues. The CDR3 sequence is CASGELAHQETQYF. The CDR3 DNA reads TGTGCCAGCGGTGAACTAGCCCACCAAGAGACCCAGTACTTC.

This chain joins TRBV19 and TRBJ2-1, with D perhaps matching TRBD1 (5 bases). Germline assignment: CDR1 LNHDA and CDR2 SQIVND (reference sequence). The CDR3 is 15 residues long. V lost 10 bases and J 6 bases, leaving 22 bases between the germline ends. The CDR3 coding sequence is TGTGCCATTTCCACGGACAACCAACGGACCAATGAGCAGTTCTTC. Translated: CAISTDNQRTNEQFF.